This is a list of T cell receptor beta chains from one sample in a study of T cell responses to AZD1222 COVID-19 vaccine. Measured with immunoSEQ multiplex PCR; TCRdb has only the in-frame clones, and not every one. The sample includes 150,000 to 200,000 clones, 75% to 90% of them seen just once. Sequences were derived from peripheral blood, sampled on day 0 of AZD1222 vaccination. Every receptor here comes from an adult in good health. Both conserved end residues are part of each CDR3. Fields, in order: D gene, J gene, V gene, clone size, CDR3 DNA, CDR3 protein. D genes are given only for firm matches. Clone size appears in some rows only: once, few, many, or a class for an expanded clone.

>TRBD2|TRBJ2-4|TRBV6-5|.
TGTGCCAGCAGTTCCCCTAGCGGAAAAAACATTCAGTACTTC
CASSSPSGKNIQYF
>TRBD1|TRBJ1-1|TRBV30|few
TGTGCCTGGTCTGGACAGGGTGGAGGTGAAGCTTTCTTT
CAWSGQGGGEAFF
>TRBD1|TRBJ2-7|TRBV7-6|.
TGTGCCAGCAGCTTTACAGGGGGCGCAGGATACGAGCAGTACTTC
CASSFTGGAGYEQYF
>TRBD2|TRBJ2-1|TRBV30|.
TGTGCCTGGAGTACCCTTATGGGCGGGGGGGAGCAGTTCTTC
CAWSTLMGGGEQFF
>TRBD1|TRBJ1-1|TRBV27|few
TGTGCCAGCAGTTTCGACAGGGGCACTGAAGCTTTCTTT
CASSFDRGTEAFF
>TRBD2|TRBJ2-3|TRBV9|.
TGTGCCAGCAGCGTTGCGGGGGGGAGGACAGATACGCAGTATTTT
CASSVAGGRTDTQYF
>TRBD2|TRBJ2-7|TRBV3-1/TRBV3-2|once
TGTGCCAGCAGCCCTGGCTTCTCTAGCGGGGTACTCTACGAGCAGTACTTC
CASSPGFSSGVLYEQYF
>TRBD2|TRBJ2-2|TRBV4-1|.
TGCGCCAGCAGCCGGCTAGCGGGCAACACCGGGGAGCTGTTTTTT
CASSRLAGNTGELFF
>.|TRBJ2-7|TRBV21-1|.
TGTGCCAGCAGCAAAGGAGAGAATGGGACTAACTTGGACGAGCAGTACTTC
CASSKGENGTNLDEQYF
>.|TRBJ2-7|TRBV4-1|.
TGCGCCAGCAGCCAGGGAGCGACAGTCTCCTACGAGCAGTACTTC
CASSQGATVSYEQYF
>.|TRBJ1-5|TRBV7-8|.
TGTGCCAGCAGCCACCGGACAGTTAGCAATCAGCCCCAGCATTTT
CASSHRTVSNQPQHF
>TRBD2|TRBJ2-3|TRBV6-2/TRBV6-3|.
TGTGCCAGCAGTGACGGGACTAGCGGGAGAGTCTTTACGCAGTATTTT
CASSDGTSGRVFTQYF
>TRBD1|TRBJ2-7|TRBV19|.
TGTGCCAGTAGTCGGCCGGGACAGGGCGCCTACGAGCAGTACTTC
CASSRPGQGAYEQYF
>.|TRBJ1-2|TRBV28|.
TGTGCCAGCAAGCGACGTGGAGGCGGCTACACCTTC
CASKRRGGGYTF
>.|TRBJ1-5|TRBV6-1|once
TGTGCCAGCAGTGAGTTTAGGGGTCAGCCCCAGCATTTT
CASSEFRGQPQHF
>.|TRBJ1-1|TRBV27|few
TGTGCCAGTGGGAAAACCCAGGGTGCTTTCTTT
CASGKTQGAFF
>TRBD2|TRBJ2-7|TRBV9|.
TGTGCCAGCAGCCCCGGGACTAGCGGGAGCGAGCAGTACTTC
CASSPGTSGSEQYF
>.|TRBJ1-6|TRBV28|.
TGTGCCAGCAGTTTGTTACCTCCTAATTTGGCCCTCCACTTT
CASSLLPPNLALHF
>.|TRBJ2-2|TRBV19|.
TGTGCCAGTGGGCCAGTTTCGAACACCGGGGAGCTGTTTTTT
CASGPVSNTGELFF
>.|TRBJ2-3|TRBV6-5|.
TGTGCCAGCAGTCGGACCGAGATCACAGATACGCAGTATTTT
CASSRTEITDTQYF
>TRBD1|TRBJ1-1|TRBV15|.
TGTGCCACCAGCGGCCTTGGACAGGGGGTGTCGGTAGCTTTCTTT
CATSGLGQGVSVAFF
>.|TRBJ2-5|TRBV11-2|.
TGTGCCAGCAGCTCTTCACCGGACCCGCGGGAGACCCAGTACTTC
CASSSSPDPRETQYF
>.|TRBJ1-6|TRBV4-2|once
TGTGCCAGCAGCCAAGAGAAGGCGGGAGTATTCTCCTATAATTCACCCCTCCACTTT
CASSQEKAGVFSYNSPLHF
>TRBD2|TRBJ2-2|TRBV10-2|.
TGCGCCAGCACCCGTGGACTAGCCCGTAACACCGGGGAGCTGTTTTTT
CASTRGLARNTGELFF
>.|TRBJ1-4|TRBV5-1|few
TGCGCCAGCAGCTTGTTAGGGTCTGGTGAAAAACTGTTTTTT
CASSLLGSGEKLFF
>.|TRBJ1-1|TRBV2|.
TGTGCCAGCAGTGAAAGTTTACTTAACACTGAAGCTTTCTTT
CASSESLLNTEAFF
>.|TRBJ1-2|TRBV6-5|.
TGTGCCAGAGGGGGGGCGGGCTATGGCTACACCTTC
CARGGAGYGYTF
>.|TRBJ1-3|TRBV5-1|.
TGCGCCAGCAGCTCGATTCCAGGAAACACCATATATTTT
CASSSIPGNTIYF
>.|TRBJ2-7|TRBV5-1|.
TGCGCCAGCAGCTTGGGATACCTCTACGAGCAGTACTTC
CASSLGYLYEQYF
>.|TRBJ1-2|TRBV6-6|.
TGTGCCAGCAGTGGCGCGCAGGGGCTTCACTATGGCTACACCTTC
CASSGAQGLHYGYTF
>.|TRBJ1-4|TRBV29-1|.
TGCAGCGTCGGGGAAAACAGGGCAGGGGCTGAAAAACTGTTTTTT
CSVGENRAGAEKLFF
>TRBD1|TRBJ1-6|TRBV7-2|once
TGTGCCAGCAGCCCGGACAGGGCTAATTCACCCCTCCACTTT
CASSPDRANSPLHF
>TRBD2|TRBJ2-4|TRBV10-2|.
TGCGCCAGCAGTGAGTCGAAGGTAGCGGGAGGGCCAAACATTCAGTACTTC
CASSESKVAGGPNIQYF
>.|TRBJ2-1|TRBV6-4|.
TGTGCCAGCAATACCCGACTAGTCAATGAGCAGTTCTTC
CASNTRLVNEQFF
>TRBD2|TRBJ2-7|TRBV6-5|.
TGTGCCAGCACGGGACTAGCGGTTTACGAGCAGTACTTC
CASTGLAVYEQYF
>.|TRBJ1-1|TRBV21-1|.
TGTGCCAGTACCTATAGGGGCGCAGGGGCGCGGAACACTGAAGCTTTCTTT
CASTYRGAGARNTEAFF
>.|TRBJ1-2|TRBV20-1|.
TGCAGTGCTAGTGCAGGGGCCGCGAACCGAGAGGGCTACACCTTC
CSASAGAANREGYTF
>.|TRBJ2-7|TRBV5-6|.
TGTGCCAGCAGCTTGGCCCGGGGTTCGGGGGAGCAGTACTTC
CASSLARGSGEQYF
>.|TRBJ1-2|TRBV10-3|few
TGTGCCATCAGTGACCCCAAGTCAGCGGGCGTTGCGGGGGGCTACACCTTC
CAISDPKSAGVAGGYTF
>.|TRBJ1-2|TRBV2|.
TGTGCCAGCAGGGACCATATTACAGGGTTGGTCCACACCTTC
CASRDHITGLVHTF